Presented here are 25 T cell receptor beta chains from one specimen sequenced in a study of blood T cell repertoires in COVID-19. The protocol was immunoSEQ multiplex PCR, while the TCRdb copy is restricted to in-frame clones and leaves out a portion. The sample shows 200,000 to 250,000 clones, around 80% of them seen only once. Sequenced input: peripheral blood. The receptors shown here come from a woman over 75 with acute or convalescent COVID-19.

This clone appeared a few times. The CDR3: CASSLGTGGRNEAFF. The CDR3 nucleotides read TGCGCCAGCAGCTTGGGTACAGGGGGAAGGAATGAAGCTTTCTTT. The chain couples TRBV5-1 to TRBJ1-1; TRBD1 matches at 8 bases. CDR3 length: 15 amino acids. Germline CDR1 SGHRS, CDR2 YFSETQ. Trimming took 0 bases from V and 7 from J; bases not matched to a gene: 8.

In DNA form, the CDR3 reads TGTGCCAGAAGCTTGGGACGTCAGGGGCGGAACACCGGGGAGCTGTTTTTT. The encoded protein is CARSLGRQGRNTGELFF. The rearrangement joins TRBV5-3 to TRBJ2-2, with D possibly matching TRBD1 (6 bases). TRBV5-3 is recorded as an ORF, its role being uncertain. Between the trimmed V and J ends, which lost 0 bases and 1 base, there was a span of 13 bases. The CDR3 consists of 17 residues.

V is TRBV27 and J is TRBJ1-2; tentatively, D is TRBD1 (5 bases). Trimming took 3 bases from V and 7 from J, leaving 9 bases between them. The CDR3 covers 12 residues. The germline gives CDR1 MNHEY, CDR2 SMNVEV (reference sequence). Here the CDR3 DNA reads TGTGCCAGCAGTTTCTCAGGGCCTGGCTACACCTTC. Protein sequence: CASSFSGPGYTF.

This clone has a single count. This chain joins TRBV6-2 or TRBV6-3 and TRBJ2-3; TRBD2 agrees at 10 bases. V was clipped by 2 bases and J by 0 bases; unmatched bases: 11. The germline V gene has CDR1 MNHEY and CDR2 SVGEGT. The CDR3 has 19 residues. The CDR3 loop is CASSYLGLAVKASTDTQYF. The DNA for the CDR3 is TGTGCCAGCAGTTACCTCGGACTAGCGGTTAAAGCTAGCACAGATACGCAGTATTTT.

This clone appeared once. The V gene is TRBV4-1, the J gene TRBJ2-7, with 12 positions matching TRBD1. Germline V CDR1 and CDR2: MGHRA, YSYEKL. CDR3 length: 15 residues. The J segment lost 4 bases and the V segment lost 4 bases, leaving 5 bases of the junction unmatched. The CDR3 region has the DNA TGCGCCAGCAGCCTCGGGACAGGGGGCTCTTACGAGCAGTACTTC. It is translated as CASSLGTGGSYEQYF.

This chain links TRBV6-2 or TRBV6-3 with TRBJ2-5; 7 bases match TRBD1. The V gene's germline CDR1 is MNHEY and CDR2 SVGEGT. The ends lost 6 bases at V and 1 base at J; junction bases unmatched: 14. The CDR3 loop spans 17 amino acids. In DNA form, the CDR3 reads TGTGCCAGCAGCTGGGACAGTCGACTGGCGAGCCAAGAGACCCAGTACTTC. Translation gives CASSWDSRLASQETQYF.

The genes are TRBV7-2 and TRBJ2-1; 7 bases map to TRBD2. The CDR3 runs to 14 residues. J lost 10 bases, V lost 1 base, and 7 bases had no gene match. Germline V gene sequence: CDR1 SGHTA, CDR2 FQGNSA. The CDR3 nucleotides read TGTGCCAGCAGCTTAGGGACTAGAACCATCGAGCAGTTCTTC. The encoded protein is CASSLGTRTIEQFF. The variable domain in full, with the rest retrieved from reference TRBV7-2 and TRBJ2-1, is GAGVSQSPSNKVTEKGKDVELRCDPISGHTALYWYRQSLGQGLEFLIYFQGNSAPDKSGLPSDRFSAERTGGSVSTLTIQRTQQEDSAVYLCASSLGTRTIEQFFGPGTRLTVL.

The genes are TRBV29-1 and TRBJ2-1; D is perhaps TRBD2 (5 bases). The CDR3 length is 14 residues. V was shortened by 4 bases and J by 0 bases, with 10 bases between the two germline ends. CDR1 is SQVTM and CDR2 is ANQGSEA in the germline V gene. The CDR3 DNA sequence: TGCAGCGTTGTCGAAGGGAGCTCCTACAATGAGCAGTTCTTC. This codes for CSVVEGSSYNEQFF.

The chain uses TRBV9 and TRBJ1-2, with D unclear. With 4 bases removed from V and 0 bases from J, the gap between germline ends came to 16 bases. The CDR3 totals 16 residues. Germline CDR1 is SGDLS and CDR2 is YYNGEE. The CDR3 loop is CASSPQSPGTNYGYTF. In nucleotides, the CDR3 is TGTGCCAGCAGCCCCCAGAGTCCAGGAACTAACTATGGCTACACCTTC.

This clone was found many times. This CDR3 is CASRTNRDTEAFF. The CDR3 DNA follows: TGCGCCAGCCGAACGAACCGGGACACTGAAGCTTTCTTT. V is TRBV5-1 and J is TRBJ1-1; the D is unclear. Trimming pared 7 bases from V and 3 bases from J, leaving 13 bases between. The CDR3 loop spans 13 amino acids. CDR1 SGHRS and CDR2 YFSETQ come from the germline V gene.

In its sample, this clone was seen once. The J gene is TRBJ1-6, the V gene TRBV2, with 8 nucleotides matching TRBD1. This CDR3 is built from 15 residues. The germline V gene has CDR1 SNHLY and CDR2 FYNNEI. The V gene end was trimmed by 6 bases and the J gene end by 9 bases; junction bases not matched to a gene: 10. The CDR3 DNA sequence: TGTGCCAGCAGCCTTACAGGGGGGGAGGTTTCACCCCTCCACTTT. This encodes CASSLTGGEVSPLHF.

The V call is TRBV19, the J call TRBJ2-5; D remains unclear. CDR3 length equals 13 residues. Trimming left V 3 bases short and J 4 bases short, with 9 bases between. Germline CDR1 reads LNHDA; CDR2 reads SQIVND (reference sequence). The CDR3 sequence is CASSIALLETQYF. The DNA of the CDR3 is TGTGCCAGTAGTATCGCGCTTTTAGAGACCCAGTACTTC.

The chain is built from TRBV6-6 and TRBJ1-1, with 8 bases matching TRBD1. The germline gives CDR1 MNHNY, CDR2 SVGAGI (reference sequence). With 0 bases clipped from V and 7 bases from J, the junction kept 7 bases outside the gene matches. This CDR3 spans 15 amino acids. CDR3 sequence reads: CASSYSGQGKNEAFF. Here the CDR3 DNA reads TGTGCCAGCAGTTACTCAGGACAGGGAAAGAATGAAGCTTTCTTT.

The V and J genes are TRBV18 and TRBJ1-1; 8 bases map to TRBD1. CDR1 is KGHSH, CDR2 LQKENI, per germline. The CDR3 contains 15 residues. J lost 1 base, V lost 6 bases, and 7 bases had no gene match. The CDR3 is CASSRGQGANTEAFF. CDR3 DNA sequence: TGTGCCAGCTCCCGCGGACAGGGAGCGAACACTGAAGCTTTCTTT. Variable domain in full (rest from reference TRBV18 and TRBJ1-1): NAGVMQNPRHLVRRRGQEARLRCSPMKGHSHVYWYRQLPEEGLKFMVYLQKENIIDESGMPKERFSAEFPKEGPSILRIQQVVRGDSAAYFCASSRGQGANTEAFFGQGTRLTVV.

This sequence joins TRBV19 and TRBJ1-4; tentative D call: TRBD1 (5 bases). CDR1 is LNHDA and CDR2 is SQIVND in the germline V gene (reference sequence). Trimming removed 4 bases at V and 7 bases at J, with 7 bases between. The CDR3 is 12 residues long. As DNA, the CDR3 is TGTGCCAGTAGTAGGCAGGGTGAAAAACTGTTTTTT. Translating it yields CASSRQGEKLFF. The full variable domain, completed using reference TRBV19 and TRBJ1-4, is DGGITQSPKYLFRKEGQNVTLSCEQNLNHDAMYWYRQDPGQGLRLIYYSQIVNDFQKGDIAEGYSVSREKKESFPLTVTSAQKNPTAFYLCASSRQGEKLFFGSGTQLSVL.

This rearrangement joins TRBV18 to TRBJ2-7, with 12 positions matching TRBD2. The trim removed 4 bases at V and 3 bases at J, leaving 7 bases unmatched. The germline CDR1 and CDR2 sequences are KGHSH and LQKENI. CDR3 length: 16 amino acids. The CDR3 sequence: CASSHQLAGGDYEQYF. In nucleotides, the CDR3 is TGTGCCAGCTCACACCAACTAGCGGGAGGAGACTACGAGCAGTACTTC.

The V call is TRBV15, the J call TRBJ2-2; D is possibly TRBD1 (6 bases). Germline V CDR1 and CDR2: LNHNV, YYDKDF (reference sequence). This CDR3 has 17 amino acids. Between the trimmed V and J ends, which lost 0 bases and 3 bases, there was a span of 14 bases. The CDR3 coding sequence is TGTGCCACCAGCAGAGATCATTGGACAGCAGACACCGGGGAGCTGTTTTTT. Its translation is CATSRDHWTADTGELFF.

The chain joins TRBV6-1 to TRBJ2-5; no clear D gene. The CDR3 has 15 residues. Germline lookup yields CDR1 MNHNS and CDR2 SASEGT. Trimming cost V 2 bases and J 5 bases, with 15 bases left between them. Here the CDR3 reads CASSEFPERQETQYF. CDR3 DNA: TGTGCCAGCAGTGAATTCCCAGAGAGGCAGGAGACCCAGTACTTC.

J is TRBJ2-7 and V is TRBV5-6, with TRBD1 identical over 10 bases. CDR1 is SGHDT, CDR2 YYEEEE, per germline. The CDR3 runs to 14 residues. Trimming cost V 0 bases and J 3 bases; bases outside gene matches: 0. This CDR3 reads CASSLGTGGYEQYF. The CDR3 DNA follows: TGTGCCAGCAGCTTGGGGACAGGGGGCTACGAGCAGTACTTC.

The CDR3 nucleotides read TGTGCCAGCAGCACGAGACAAAGCACAGATACGCAGTATTTT. This sequence encodes CASSTRQSTDTQYF. The chain links TRBV5-5 to TRBJ2-3; D not certain. The CDR3 totals 14 residues. Germline lookup yields CDR1 SGHKS and CDR2 YYEKEE (reference sequence). Deletions cut 4 bases from V and 0 bases from J, with 9 bases between.

The chain joins TRBV14 to TRBJ1-1; no definite D call. V gave up 0 bases and J gave up 5 bases, with 7 bases separating them. This CDR3 region has 13 residues. Germline lookup yields CDR1 SGHDN and CDR2 FVKESK. CDR3 DNA: TGTGCCAGCAGCCAAGAGCGGAGAACTGAAGCTTTCTTT. It translates to CASSQERRTEAFF. Full variable domain (missing parts from reference TRBV14 and TRBJ1-1): EAGVTQFPSHSVIEKGQTVTLRCDPISGHDNLYWYRRVMGKEIKFLLHFVKESKQDESGMPNNRFLAERTGGTYSTLKVQPAELEDSGVYFCASSQERRTEAFFGQGTRLTVV.

This sequence joins TRBV29-1 and TRBJ1-2; D is perhaps TRBD1 (6 bases). This CDR3 region has 18 residues. V lost 3 bases and J 0 bases, leaving 23 bases between the germline ends. Germline assignment: CDR1 SQVTM and CDR2 ANQGSEA. Written as DNA, the CDR3 is TGCAGCGTTGAGTGGGGGGGCTCCGACCCCAAAACTAACTATGGCTACACCTTC. This codes for CSVEWGGSDPKTNYGYTF.

The gene calls are TRBV4-1 and TRBJ1-4; D perhaps matches TRBD1 (6 bases). V lost 9 bases to trimming and J lost 3 bases, with 14 bases between them. The CDR3 spans 14 residues. The V gene's germline CDR1 is MGHRA and CDR2 YSYEKL. The CDR3 DNA follows: TGCGCCAGGCTCGGGGGGGGCCCTAATGAAAAACTGTTTTTT. Amino acids: CARLGGGPNEKLFF.

The V and J genes are TRBV3-1 (or the pseudogene TRBV3-2) and TRBJ2-2, with 11 bases identical to TRBD2. Germline trimming cut 7 bases from V and 3 bases from J; bases unmatched to any gene: 7. CDR1 is LGHDT and CDR2 is YNNKEL in the germline V gene (reference sequence). The CDR3 runs to 16 residues. The CDR3 spells CASTLLAGGYTGELFF. The CDR3 DNA is TGTGCCAGCACCCTTCTAGCGGGAGGATACACCGGGGAGCTGTTTTTT.

This chain joins TRBV2 and TRBJ1-5, with D tentatively TRBD1 (6 bases). CDR1 SNHLY and CDR2 FYNNEI come from the germline V gene. CDR3 length: 15 residues. V lost 6 bases, J lost 1 base, and 13 bases lay in between. CDR3 nucleotide sequence: TGTGCCAGCAGCCCGGGACAAAGAAGCAATCAGCCCCAGCATTTT. This translates into CASSPGQRSNQPQHF.